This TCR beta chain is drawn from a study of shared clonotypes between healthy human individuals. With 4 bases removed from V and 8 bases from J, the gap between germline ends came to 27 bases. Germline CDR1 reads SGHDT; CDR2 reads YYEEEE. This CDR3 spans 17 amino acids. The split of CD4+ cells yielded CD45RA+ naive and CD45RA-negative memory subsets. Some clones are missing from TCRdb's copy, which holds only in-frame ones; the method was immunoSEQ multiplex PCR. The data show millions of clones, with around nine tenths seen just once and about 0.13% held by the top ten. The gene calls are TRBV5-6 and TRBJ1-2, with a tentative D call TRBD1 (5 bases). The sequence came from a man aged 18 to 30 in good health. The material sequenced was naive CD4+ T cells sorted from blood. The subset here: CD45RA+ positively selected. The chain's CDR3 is CASSLSWGQPVGKGYTF. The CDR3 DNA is TGTGCCAGCAGCCTATCATGGGGCCAGCCAGTCGGGAAGGGCTACACCTTC.